This T cell receptor (beta chain) is from a study of blood T cell repertoires in COVID-19. In the study overall: Some COVID-19 samples were acute and others convalescent; all came from the United States, Italy and Spain. From T cells, B-cell-depleted T cells, or PBMCs came the material, which was cDNA or gDNA.

Deletions cut 0 bases from V and 3 bases from J, with 12 bases between. In germline, CDR1 is SGDLS, CDR2 YYNGEE. CDR3 length: 16 amino acids. Seattle enrolled patients during active infection and tracked them longitudinally. Original methodology: The assay estimated nucleated cells by amplifying reference gene primers. Data came from immunoSEQ multiplex PCR; TCRdb stores just in-frame clones and leaves some out. Clone size and the V and J calls come from that table; the DNA yielded D and trimming. The sample contains about 300,000 clones, roughly 91% of which appear only once. The chain joins TRBV9 to TRBJ2-2; TRBD1 is a possible D gene (5 bases). Sequencing used peripheral blood. The clonotype was recovered from a woman in her 30s with COVID-19, enrolled during active disease. The chain's CDR3 is CASSVGKGWDTGELFF. CDR3 sequence (DNA): TGTGCCAGCAGCGTAGGCAAGGGGTGGGACACCGGGGAGCTGTTTTTT. The full variable domain, with the rest looked up from reference TRBV9 and TRBJ2-2, is DSGVTQTPKHLITATGQRVTLRCSPRSGDLSVYWYQQSLDQGLQFLIQYYNGEERAKGNILERFSAQQFPDLHSELNLSSLELGDSALYFCASSVGKGWDTGELFFGEGSRLTVL.